Given below is one T cell receptor (beta chain) in context. Antigen unknown. TCR alpha and beta CDR3 regions were amplified from RNA using iRepertoire nested multiplex PCR. TCRdb itself ran the multiplex PCR reads through MiXCR, one entry per CDR3 protein. In the table there are some 130,000 distinct CDR3 sequences, approximately 24% of which are singletons. The length of the CDR3 is 15 residues. From germline, CDR1 is SGHRS and CDR2 YFSETQ. The V segment lost 2 bases and the J segment 5 bases; nucleotides outside the gene matches: 3. This sample was included in a study of glioma-infiltrating T cells. General observations from the study: Gliomas, especially low-grade, showed above-expected tissue-blood divergence; non-neoplastic patients showed below.

This sequence originates from a human donor with low-grade glioma or glioblastoma, undergoing nonglioma brain surgery, or in good health (not recorded which). Sequencing was performed on glioma tissue, nonneoplastic brain tissue, or PBMCs (not recorded which). The chain recombines TRBV5-1 with TRBJ1-6; 8 bases align to TRBD1. DNA for the CDR3: TGCGCCAGCAGCTTCTTACAGGGGGATAATTCACCCCTCCACTTT. Translated: CASSFLQGDNSPLHF.